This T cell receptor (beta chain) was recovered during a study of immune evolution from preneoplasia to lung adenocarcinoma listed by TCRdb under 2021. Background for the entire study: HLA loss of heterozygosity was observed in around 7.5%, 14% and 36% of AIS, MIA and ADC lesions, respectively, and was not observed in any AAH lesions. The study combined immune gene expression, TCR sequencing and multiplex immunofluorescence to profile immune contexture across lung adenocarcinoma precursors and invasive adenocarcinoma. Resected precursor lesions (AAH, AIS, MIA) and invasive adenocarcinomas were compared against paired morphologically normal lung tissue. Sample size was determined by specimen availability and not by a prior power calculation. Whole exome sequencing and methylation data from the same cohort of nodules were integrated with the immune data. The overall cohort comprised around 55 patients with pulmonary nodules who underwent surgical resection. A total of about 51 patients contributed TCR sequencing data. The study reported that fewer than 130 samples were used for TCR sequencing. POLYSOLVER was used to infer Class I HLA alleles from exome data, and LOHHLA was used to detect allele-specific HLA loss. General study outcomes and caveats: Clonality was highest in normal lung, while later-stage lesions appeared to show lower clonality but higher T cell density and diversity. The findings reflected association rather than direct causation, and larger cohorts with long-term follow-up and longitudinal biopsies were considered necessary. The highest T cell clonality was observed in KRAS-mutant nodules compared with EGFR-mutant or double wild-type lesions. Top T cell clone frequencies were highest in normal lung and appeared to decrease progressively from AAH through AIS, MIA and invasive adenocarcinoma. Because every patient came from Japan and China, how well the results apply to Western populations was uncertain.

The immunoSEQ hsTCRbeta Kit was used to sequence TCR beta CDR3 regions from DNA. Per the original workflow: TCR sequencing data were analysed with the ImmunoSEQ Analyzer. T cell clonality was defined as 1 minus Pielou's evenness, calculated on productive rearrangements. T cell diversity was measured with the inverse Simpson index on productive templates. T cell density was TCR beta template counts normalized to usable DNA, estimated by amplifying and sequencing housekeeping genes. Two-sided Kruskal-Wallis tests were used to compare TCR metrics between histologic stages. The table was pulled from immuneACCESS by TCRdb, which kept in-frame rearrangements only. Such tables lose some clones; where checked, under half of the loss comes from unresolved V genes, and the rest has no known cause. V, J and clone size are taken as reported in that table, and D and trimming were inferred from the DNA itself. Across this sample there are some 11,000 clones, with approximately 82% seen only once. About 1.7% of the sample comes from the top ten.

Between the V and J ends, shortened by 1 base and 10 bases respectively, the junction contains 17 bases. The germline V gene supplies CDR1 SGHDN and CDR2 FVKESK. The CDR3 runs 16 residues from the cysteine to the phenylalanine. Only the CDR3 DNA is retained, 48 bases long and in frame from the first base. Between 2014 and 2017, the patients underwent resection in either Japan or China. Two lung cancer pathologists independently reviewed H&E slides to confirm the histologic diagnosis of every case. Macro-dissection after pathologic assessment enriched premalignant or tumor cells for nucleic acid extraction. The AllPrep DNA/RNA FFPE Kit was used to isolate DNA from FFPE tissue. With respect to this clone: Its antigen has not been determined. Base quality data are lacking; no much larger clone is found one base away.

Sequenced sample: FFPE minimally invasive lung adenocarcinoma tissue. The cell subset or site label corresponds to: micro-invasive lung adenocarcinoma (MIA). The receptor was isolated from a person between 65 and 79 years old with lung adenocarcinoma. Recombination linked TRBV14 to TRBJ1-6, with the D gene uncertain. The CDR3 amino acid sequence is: CASSQVHWAGGSPLHF. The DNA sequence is TGTGCCAGCAGCCAAGTCCATTGGGCAGGCGGCTCACCCCTCCACTTT.